This TCR beta chain was identified in a study of OX40 agonist ivuxolimab in advanced cancers. Study details: Previous treatment with anti-PD-1, anti-PD-L1 or anti-CTLA-4 therapy was allowed; 40% had received some.

V lost 7 bases to trimming and J lost 1 base, with 25 bases between them. CDR1 is SGHTA and CDR2 is FQGNSA in the germline V gene. The CDR3 is 18 residues long. No patient had autoimmune disease or received systemic immunosuppression. Blood sampling took place at baseline, cycle 4 day 1, and cycle 7 day 1. Sequenced by immunoSEQ multiplex PCR; TCRdb stores in-frame clones only, minus some. The sample has around 100,000 clones, 91% seen once. Here the sequenced sample was CD4+ or CD8+ T cells sorted from blood, taken in a trial of the OX40 agonist ivuxolimab. The TCR sequence derives from an adult with an advanced solid tumor such as melanoma, head and neck, liver or kidney cancer. The chain carries TRBV7-2 and TRBJ1-1; no reliable D call. The CDR3 sequence is CASTSTKQPNRRNTEAFF. The CDR3 nucleotides read TGTGCCAGCACCTCCACGAAGCAGCCAAATCGGAGGAACACTGAAGCTTTCTTT.